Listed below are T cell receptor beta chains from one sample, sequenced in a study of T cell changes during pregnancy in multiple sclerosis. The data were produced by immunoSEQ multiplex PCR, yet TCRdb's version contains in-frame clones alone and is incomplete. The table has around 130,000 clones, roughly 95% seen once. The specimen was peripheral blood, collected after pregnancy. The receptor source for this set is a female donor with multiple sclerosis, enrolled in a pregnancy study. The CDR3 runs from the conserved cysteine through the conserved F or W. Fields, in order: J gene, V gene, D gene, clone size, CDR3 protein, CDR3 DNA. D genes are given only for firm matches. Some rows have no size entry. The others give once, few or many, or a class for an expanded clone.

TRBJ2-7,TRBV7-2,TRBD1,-,CASAQGAEQYF,TGTGCCAGCGCCCAGGGGGCCGAGCAGTACTTC
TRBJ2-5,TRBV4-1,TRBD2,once,CASSQEGTTHRETQYF,TGCGCCAGCAGCCAAGAGGGGACTACGCACCGGGAGACCCAGTACTTC
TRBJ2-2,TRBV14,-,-,CASSRRLEGVGELFF,TGTGCCAGCAGCCGCCGACTAGAAGGGGTCGGGGAGCTGTTTTTT
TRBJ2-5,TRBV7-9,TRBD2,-,CASSLGLAGVLFETQYF,TGTGCCAGCAGCTTAGGACTAGCGGGAGTGCTGTTTGAGACCCAGTACTTC
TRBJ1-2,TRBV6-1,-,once,CASRPDSKGAWGYTF,TGTGCCAGCAGACCCGATTCAAAAGGGGCATGGGGCTACACCTTC
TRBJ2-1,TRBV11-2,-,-,CASSFIRDEQFF,TGTGCCAGCAGCTTTATACGGGATGAGCAGTTCTTC
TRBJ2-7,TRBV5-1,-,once,CASSLGGGSSYEQYF,TGCGCCAGCAGCTTGGGTGGGGGGAGCTCCTACGAGCAGTACTTC
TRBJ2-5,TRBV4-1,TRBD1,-,CASSQDRQGQETQYF,TGCGCCAGCAGCCAAGACCGACAGGGTCAAGAGACCCAGTACTTC
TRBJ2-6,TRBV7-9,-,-,CASSIASSGANVLTF,TGTGCCAGCAGCATAGCGAGCTCTGGGGCCAACGTCCTGACTTTC
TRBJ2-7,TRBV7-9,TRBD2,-,CASSQGLEVEQYF,TGTGCCAGCAGCCAGGGACTAGAAGTCGAGCAGTACTTC
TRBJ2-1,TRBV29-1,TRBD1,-,CSASGTGHNEQFF,TGCAGCGCATCCGGGACAGGGCACAATGAGCAGTTCTTC
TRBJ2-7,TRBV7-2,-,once,CASASSYEQYF,TGTGCCAGCGCCAGCTCCTACGAGCAGTACTTC
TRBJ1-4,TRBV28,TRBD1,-,CASSSGTGASTNEKLFF,TGTGCCAGCAGTTCCGGGACAGGGGCTTCAACTAATGAAAAACTGTTTTTT
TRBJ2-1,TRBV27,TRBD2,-,CASRTSGSPREQFF,TGTGCCAGTAGAACTAGCGGGAGTCCTCGCGAGCAGTTCTTC
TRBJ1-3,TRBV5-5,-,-,CASSLSGAGNTIYF,TGTGCCAGCAGCTTGTCAGGGGCCGGAAACACCATATATTTT
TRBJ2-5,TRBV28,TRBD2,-,CATSSGSRETQYF,TGTGCCACATCTAGCGGCAGCCGGGAGACCCAGTACTTC
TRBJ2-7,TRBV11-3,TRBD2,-,CASSLGELAGASEQYF,TGTGCCAGCAGCTTAGGGGAACTAGCGGGAGCTAGCGAGCAGTACTTC
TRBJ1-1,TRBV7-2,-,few,CASSLRVPAGMNTEAFF,TGTGCCAGCAGCTTACGTGTACCCGCAGGGATGAACACTGAAGCTTTCTTT
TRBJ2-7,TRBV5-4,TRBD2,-,CASSVLGRGTSGSRAGEQYF,TGTGCCAGCAGCGTCTTGGGGCGGGGGACTAGCGGGTCCCGCGCTGGGGAGCAGTACTTC
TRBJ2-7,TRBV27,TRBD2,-,CASSLRLAGYEQYF,TGTGCCAGCAGCCTAAGACTAGCGGGCTACGAGCAGTACTTC
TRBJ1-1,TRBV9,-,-,CASSVAGDAMNTEAFF,TGTGCCAGCAGCGTAGCCGGAGACGCCATGAACACTGAAGCTTTCTTT
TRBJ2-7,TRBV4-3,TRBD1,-,CASSQGKGQGAWEQYF,TGCGCCAGCAGCCAAGGCAAAGGACAGGGGGCATGGGAGCAGTACTTC
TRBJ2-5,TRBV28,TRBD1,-,CASRDQGQGKLGGTQYF,TGTGCCAGCAGGGACCAGGGACAGGGGAAGTTAGGTGGGACCCAGTACTTC
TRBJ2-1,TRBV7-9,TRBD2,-,CASSLALAGEIYNEQFF,TGTGCCAGCAGCTTAGCCTTAGCGGGAGAGATCTACAATGAGCAGTTCTTC
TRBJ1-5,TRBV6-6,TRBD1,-,CASSYSGQGGNQPQHF,TGTGCCAGCAGTTACTCGGGACAGGGGGGCAATCAGCCCCAGCATTTT
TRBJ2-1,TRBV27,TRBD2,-,CASSLLHPAGGPNEQFF,TGTGCCAGCAGCCTACTACACCCAGCGGGAGGGCCGAATGAGCAGTTCTTC